These 30 T cell receptor beta chains share one sample of origin, sequenced in a study of healthy donors' naive CD4 and CD8 T cells. A linear amplification protocol produced the TCR libraries from 400 to 550 ng of total RNA. Each CDR3 protein gets one entry after TCRdb re-called the reads with MiXCR. The sample carries around 200,000 distinct CDR3 sequences, around 74% recorded once. Sequencing was performed on naive CD4+ and CD8+ T cells sorted from blood, pooled from several donors. The receptors were sampled from a pool of human donors in good health; the sample pools cells from several healthy donors.

This clonotype showed up just a few times. This chain links TRBV30 with TRBJ2-1, with 8 bases matching TRBD2. Trimming took 1 base from V and 9 from J; bases not matched to a gene: 8. The germline V gene has CDR1 GTSNPN and CDR2 SVGIG (reference sequence). CDR3 length: 14 amino acids. DNA of the CDR3: TGTGCCTGGAGTGGGGGGACTAGTCCTGGTGAGCAGTTCTTC. This encodes CAWSGGTSPGEQFF.

This rearrangement joins TRBV29-1 to TRBJ2-1, with 7 bases lining up with TRBD2. CDR1 and CDR2 from the germline V gene are SQVTM and ANQGSEA. This CDR3 comprises 16 residues. J was trimmed by 4 bases and V by 0 bases; bases with no gene match: 9. The CDR3 DNA reads TGCAGCGTTGAAGATCAAGGCGCGGGAGTGTACAATGAGCAGTTCTTC. Protein sequence: CSVEDQGAGVYNEQFF.

V gene TRBV5-4 combines with J gene TRBJ2-7; possible D gene TRBD1, 6 bases. Germline V lookup: CDR1 SGHNT, CDR2 YYREEE (reference sequence). Trimming stripped 0 bases from V and 12 bases from J, with 10 bases between. The CDR3 covers 11 residues. CDR3 coding DNA: TGTGCCAGCAGCTTGGACAGGGAAGTGTACTTC. It yields the protein CASSLDREVYF.

This CDR3 is CASSLVRGTYGYTF. CDR3 nucleotides: TGTGCCAGCAGCTTAGTACGGGGAACCTATGGCTACACCTTC. The V and J genes are TRBV11-2 and TRBJ1-2; D unclear. The V gene lost 1 base and the J gene lost 4 bases, with 10 bases spanning the gap. CDR3 length: 14 amino acids. CDR1 is SGHAT, CDR2 FQNNGV, per germline.

The genes are TRBV5-6 and TRBJ2-1, with a tentative D call TRBD1 (5 bases). The CDR3 is 16 residues long. V gave up 2 bases and J gave up 5 bases, with 17 bases separating them. Looked up from germline, CDR1 is SGHDT and CDR2 is YYEEEE. The CDR3 region is CASSFPWGRGDNEQFF. The CDR3 DNA sequence: TGTGCCAGCAGCTTCCCGTGGGGCCGAGGAGACAATGAGCAGTTCTTC.

V is TRBV13 and J is TRBJ1-2; D is unclear. This CDR3 is 16 amino acids long. Germline-derived CDR1 and CDR2 are PRHDT and FYEKMQ (reference sequence). Trimming took 0 bases from V and 0 from J, leaving 11 bases between them. The DNA of the CDR3 is TGTGCCAGCAGCTTAGGCCTAAAAGGAGCTAACTATGGCTACACCTTC. As protein: CASSLGLKGANYGYTF.

The chain recombines TRBV6-2 or TRBV6-3 with TRBJ1-2, with D maybe TRBD1 (5 bases). The germline V gene encodes CDR1 MNHEY and CDR2 SVGEGT. Trimming removed 2 bases at V and 4 bases at J, with 14 bases between. This CDR3 is 15 amino acids long. CDR3 DNA: TGTGCCAGCAGTTACGAGCGGGACGGAATCTATGGCTACACCTTC. As protein: CASSYERDGIYGYTF.

This chain links TRBV5-1 with TRBJ2-2; 8 positions match TRBD2. J was trimmed by 5 bases and V by 3 bases; bases with no gene match: 6. Germline lookup yields CDR1 SGHRS and CDR2 YFSETQ. The CDR3 covers 15 residues. CDR3 in amino acids: CASSSDGRGTGELFF. CDR3 bases: TGCGCCAGCAGCTCCGACGGGAGGGGGACCGGGGAGCTGTTTTTT.

This chain connects TRBV27 to TRBJ2-7; 12 positions match TRBD2. With V trimmed by 4 bases and J by 5 bases, 6 bases remained unmatched. The CDR3 totals 15 residues. Germline CDR1 is MNHEY and CDR2 is SMNVEV (reference sequence). The CDR3 protein is CASSSRTSGRNEQYF. The CDR3 region has the DNA TGTGCCAGCAGTTCCAGAACTAGCGGGAGGAACGAGCAGTACTTC.

This clonotype appeared a single time. The rearrangement joins TRBV29-1 to TRBJ2-3; tentative D call: TRBD2 (6 bases). The CDR3 is made up of 14 amino acids. Trimming took 4 bases from V and 3 from J, leaving 14 bases between them. Germline CDR1 SQVTM, CDR2 ANQGSEA. The CDR3 sequence is CSVVGGIRTDTQYF. The CDR3 DNA reads TGCAGCGTTGTAGGAGGGATTAGGACAGATACGCAGTATTTT.

This clonotype was counted between two and nine times. The chain has TRBV6-5 and TRBJ2-5; no reliable D call. The CDR3 runs to 16 residues. Germline V gene sequence: CDR1 MNHEY, CDR2 SVGAGI. V lost 0 bases and J 3 bases, leaving 14 bases between the germline ends. CDR3: CASSYSSGYGEETQYF. In DNA, the CDR3 is TGTGCCAGCAGTTACTCGAGTGGGTACGGAGAAGAGACCCAGTACTTC.

J is TRBJ2-1 and V is TRBV28; D unresolved. The CDR3 is 11 amino acids. V shed 1 base and J shed 13 bases, with 8 bases lying between them. Germline assignment: CDR1 MDHEN and CDR2 SYDVKM. The CDR3 region has the DNA TGTGCCAGCAGTTTATTGGCCGACCAGTTCTTC. Protein product: CASSLLADQFF.

This clonotype has only a few counts. The chain carries TRBV6-2 or TRBV6-3 and TRBJ2-7, with D uncertain. The CDR3 has 17 residues. CDR1 MNHEY and CDR2 SVGEGT come from the germline V gene. Deletions cut 0 bases from V and 0 bases from J, with 15 bases between. CDR3 sequence: CASSYSIKAESSYEQYF. The CDR3 DNA is TGTGCCAGCAGTTACTCGATTAAGGCCGAAAGCTCCTACGAGCAGTACTTC.

This clonotype was seen more than once but under ten times. This chain uses TRBV6-5 with TRBJ2-1; D perhaps matches TRBD2 (6 bases). V was trimmed by 4 bases and J by 5 bases, leaving 9 bases between them. The CDR3 consists of 13 residues. Germline CDR1 and CDR2: MNHEY and SVGAGI. This CDR3 reads CASSWDWDNEQFF. The CDR3 bases are TGTGCCAGCAGTTGGGACTGGGACAATGAGCAGTTCTTC.

The chain links TRBV6-5 to TRBJ2-7; TRBD1 is a possible D gene (6 bases). The CDR3 has 17 residues. V was cut by 2 bases and J by 0 bases, with 17 bases left in between. The germline gives CDR1 MNHEY, CDR2 SVGAGI. The CDR3 loop reads CASSYGPTGTLSYEQYF. As DNA, the CDR3 is TGTGCCAGCAGTTACGGACCAACAGGGACCCTCTCCTACGAGCAGTACTTC.

The chain joins TRBV5-1 to TRBJ2-1; TRBD2 aligns across 7 bases. The CDR3 contains 15 residues. The germline gives CDR1 SGHRS, CDR2 YFSETQ. V lost 4 bases and J lost 9; bases outside the gene matches: 13. In DNA, the CDR3 is TGCGCCAGCAGCGACGGGGTAGCGGGCCAGGGTGAGCAGTTCTTC. It yields the protein CASSDGVAGQGEQFF.

The chain carries TRBV6-5 and TRBJ2-7, with a tentative D call TRBD1 (6 bases). Trimming shortened V by 2 bases and J by 4 bases, and 15 bases separated the two germline ends. The CDR3 sequence is 15 residues long. Germline V gene lookup returns CDR1 MNHEY and CDR2 SVGAGI. The CDR3: CASSYTGFGVYEQYF. In DNA, the CDR3 is TGTGCCAGCAGTTACACAGGGTTTGGGGTTTACGAGCAGTACTTC.

This clonotype was picked up a small number of times. The chain uses TRBV6-2 or TRBV6-3 and TRBJ1-1, with a tentative D call TRBD1 (5 bases). V was pared by 5 bases and J by 5 bases, with 9 bases between. CDR1 is MNHEY, CDR2 SVGEGT, per germline. The CDR3 has 12 residues. Here the CDR3 DNA reads TGTGCCAGCAGTCCAACAGGAACTGAAGCTTTCTTT. Translating it yields CASSPTGTEAFF.

The J gene is TRBJ1-3, the V gene TRBV6-1; 8 bases align to TRBD1. Germline V lookup: CDR1 MNHNS, CDR2 SASEGT. The CDR3 is made up of 14 amino acids. Losses at the gene ends were 6 bases for V and 0 bases for J; bases not matched to a gene: 1. In DNA form, the CDR3 reads TGTGCCAGCAGGGGACAGGTCTCTGGAAACACCATATATTTT. Encoded protein: CASRGQVSGNTIYF.

This clonotype came up once. This chain uses TRBV27 with TRBJ2-3; D possibly uses TRBD1 or TRBD2 (5 bases each). The V end was cut by 7 bases, the J end by 0 bases, with 8 bases between. Germline values: CDR1 MNHEY, CDR2 SMNVEV (reference sequence). CDR3 length: 13 residues. The DNA for the CDR3 is TGTGCCAGCACCGGGGCGAGCACAGATACGCAGTATTTT. Translating gives CASTGASTDTQYF.

V and J are TRBV12-3 or TRBV12-4 and TRBJ1-2; weak D call: TRBD1 (5 bases). The ends were cut back, 7 bases at V and 0 bases at J, with 12 bases in the middle. CDR3 length equals 14 residues. The CDR3 protein is CASTASTANYGYTF. The CDR3 DNA follows: TGTGCCAGCACCGCCTCGACAGCTAACTATGGCTACACCTTC.

The CDR3 is CAISKDSNQPQHF. CDR3 coding DNA: TGTGCCATCAGTAAAGACAGCAATCAGCCCCAGCATTTT. This chain joins TRBV10-3 and TRBJ1-5; D unclear. The V gene's germline CDR1 is ENHRY and CDR2 SYGVKD. This CDR3 region has 13 residues. Trimming took 5 bases from V and 1 from J, leaving 6 bases between them.

CDR3 residues: CSAGGTLDTEAFF. The CDR3 DNA reads as TGCAGTGCTGGCGGGACGTTGGACACTGAAGCTTTCTTT. The chain has TRBV20-1 and TRBJ1-1; D is possibly TRBD1 (5 bases). V was pared by 5 bases and J by 3 bases, with 13 bases between. CDR3 length: 13 residues. The germline gives CDR1 DFQATT, CDR2 SNEGSKA (reference sequence).

Regarding this clonotype: Compared with germline, one end of the junction differs, possibly owing to a read error. This chain joins TRBV19 and TRBJ1-1, with 8 nucleotides matching TRBD1. The germline V gene encodes CDR1 LNHDA and CDR2 SQIVND (reference sequence). This CDR3 has 13 residues. CDR3 nucleotides: TGTGCCAGTAGTATTGGGCAGGGGGCGGGGATCGGCTTT. Translation: CASSIGQGAGIGF.

The chain recombines TRBV5-6 with TRBJ2-7; 9 bases are shared with TRBD1. V gave up 4 bases and J gave up 0 bases; unmatched junction bases: 14. This CDR3 region has 18 residues. CDR1 is SGHDT, CDR2 YYEEEE, per germline. CDR3 loop: CASSPDTGTGLISYEQYF. CDR3 nucleotide sequence: TGTGCCAGCAGCCCAGACACCGGGACAGGGCTTATCTCCTACGAGCAGTACTTC.

The sample holds a few counts of this clonotype. The rearrangement joins TRBV6-2 or TRBV6-3 to TRBJ2-5, with a possible D match to TRBD2 (6 bases). There are 16 residues in the CDR3. The germline gives CDR1 MNHEY, CDR2 SVGEGT. V gave up 0 bases and J gave up 5 bases, with 16 bases separating them. The CDR3 reads CASSYSRRDASETQYF. CDR3 in DNA: TGTGCCAGCAGTTACTCTAGGCGGGACGCTTCCGAGACCCAGTACTTC.

This clonotype appeared a single time. No conserved phenylalanine or tryptophan is present at the end of the CDR3, so a read error is the likely explanation. The genes are TRBV6-5 and TRBJ1-2; 8 bases are shared with TRBD1. In germline, CDR1 is MNHEY, CDR2 SVGAGI. After removal of 4 bases from V and 8 bases from J, the junction contained 6 bases not matched to a gene. The CDR3 sequence is 13 residues long. The CDR3 coding sequence is TGTGCCAGCAGTTTCAGGACAGGGCGGGGCTACACCTCC. Protein sequence: CASSFRTGRGYTS.

This clonotype was recorded only once. The J gene is TRBJ2-7, the V gene TRBV28; 11 nucleotides line up with TRBD2. CDR3 size: 16 residues. Germline CDR1 reads MDHEN; CDR2 reads SYDVKM. The V segment lost 6 bases and the J segment 2 bases; nucleotides outside the gene matches: 9. CDR3 in amino acids: CASRTLLAGVPYEQYF. In DNA, the CDR3 is TGTGCCAGCAGGACGCTACTAGCGGGAGTACCCTACGAGCAGTACTTC.

The chain carries TRBV29-1 and TRBJ2-2; D might be TRBD2 (6 bases). The CDR3 extends over 14 amino acids. Trimming removed 5 bases at V and 4 bases at J, with 14 bases between. In germline, CDR1 is SQVTM, CDR2 ANQGSEA. In DNA form, the CDR3 reads TGCAGCGTTCGTCCAGGAGGGACCACCGGGGAGCTGTTTTTT. The encoded protein is CSVRPGGTTGELFF.

In its sample, this clonotype was seen a few times. The J gene is TRBJ2-5, the V gene TRBV19; 9 bases align to TRBD2. With 5 bases clipped from V and 1 base from J, the junction kept 5 bases outside the gene matches. This CDR3 region has 15 residues. Germline values: CDR1 LNHDA, CDR2 SQIVND (reference sequence). CDR3 bases: TGTGCCAGTAGTCTAGCGGGGACGGGCCAAGAGACCCAGTACTTC. Protein sequence: CASSLAGTGQETQYF.